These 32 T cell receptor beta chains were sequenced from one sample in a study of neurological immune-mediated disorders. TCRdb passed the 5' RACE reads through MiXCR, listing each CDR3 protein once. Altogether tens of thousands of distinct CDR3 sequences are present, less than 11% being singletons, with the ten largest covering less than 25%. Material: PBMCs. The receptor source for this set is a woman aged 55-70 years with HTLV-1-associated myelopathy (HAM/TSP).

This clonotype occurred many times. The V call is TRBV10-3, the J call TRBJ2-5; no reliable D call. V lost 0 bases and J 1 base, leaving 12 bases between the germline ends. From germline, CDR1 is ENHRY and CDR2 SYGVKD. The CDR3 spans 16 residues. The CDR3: CAISESGPGPQETQYF. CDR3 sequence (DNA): TGTGCCATCAGTGAGTCAGGGCCAGGTCCCCAAGAGACCCAGTACTTC.

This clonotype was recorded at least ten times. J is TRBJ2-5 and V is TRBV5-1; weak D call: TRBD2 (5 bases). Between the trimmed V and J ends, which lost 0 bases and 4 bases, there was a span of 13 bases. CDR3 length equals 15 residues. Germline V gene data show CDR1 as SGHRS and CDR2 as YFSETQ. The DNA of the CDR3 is TGCGCCAGCAGCTTGGGGGCCGGCGGAGGAGAGACCCAGTACTTC. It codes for CASSLGAGGGETQYF.

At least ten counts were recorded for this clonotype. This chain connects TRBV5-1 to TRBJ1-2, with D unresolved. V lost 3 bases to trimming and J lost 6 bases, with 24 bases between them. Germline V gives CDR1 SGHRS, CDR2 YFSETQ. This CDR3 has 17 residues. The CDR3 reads CASSYEKPSGRMNGYTF. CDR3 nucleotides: TGCGCCAGCAGCTACGAAAAACCCTCCGGGCGTATGAATGGCTACACCTTC.

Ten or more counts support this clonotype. For the CDR3, the DNA is TGCGCCAGCAGTGACAGGAACACCGGGGAGCTGTTTTTT. Translated: CASSDRNTGELFF. The chain links TRBV10-1 to TRBJ2-2; no clear D. Germline values: CDR1 WNHNN, CDR2 SYGVQD (reference sequence). V lost 3 bases and J lost 1, with 3 bases in between. There are 13 residues in the CDR3.

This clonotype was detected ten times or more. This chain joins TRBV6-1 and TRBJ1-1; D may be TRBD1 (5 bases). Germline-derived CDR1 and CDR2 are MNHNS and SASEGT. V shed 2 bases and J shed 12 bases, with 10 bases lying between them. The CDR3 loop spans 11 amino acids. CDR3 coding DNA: TGTGCCAGCAGTGAAACGGGGCCCCCTTTCTTT. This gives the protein CASSETGPPFF.

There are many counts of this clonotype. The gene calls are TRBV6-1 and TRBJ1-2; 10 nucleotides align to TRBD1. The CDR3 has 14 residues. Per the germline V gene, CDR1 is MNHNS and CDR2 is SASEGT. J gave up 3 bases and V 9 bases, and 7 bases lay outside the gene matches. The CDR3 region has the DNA TGTGCCAGTCGGGACAGGGGATCGGACTATGGCTACACCTTC. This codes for CASRDRGSDYGYTF.

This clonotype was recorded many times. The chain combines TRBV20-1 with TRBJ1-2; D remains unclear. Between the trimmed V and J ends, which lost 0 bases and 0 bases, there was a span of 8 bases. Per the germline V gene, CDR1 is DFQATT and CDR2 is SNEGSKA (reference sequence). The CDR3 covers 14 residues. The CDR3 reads CSARDEGANYGYTF. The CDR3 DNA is TGCAGTGCTAGAGATGAGGGCGCTAACTATGGCTACACCTTC.

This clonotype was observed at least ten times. CDR3 residues: CASSLASRESGELFF. The CDR3 nucleotides are TGTGCCAGCAGCTTAGCGTCCAGGGAGAGCGGGGAGCTGTTTTTT. The genes are TRBV7-9 and TRBJ2-2; perhaps D is TRBD1 or TRBD2 (5 bases each). The CDR3 has 15 amino acids. Germline V CDR1 and CDR2: SEHNR, FQNEAQ (reference sequence). V gave up 0 bases and J gave up 7 bases, with 12 bases separating them.

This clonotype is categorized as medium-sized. The CDR3: CASSLGGRISNQPQHF. The CDR3 DNA sequence: TGTGCCAGCAGTTTAGGGGGACGGATTAGCAATCAGCCCCAGCATTTT. This chain joins TRBV12-3 or TRBV12-4 and TRBJ1-5; perhaps TRBD1 as D (5 bases). Trimming left V 1 base short and J 0 bases short, with 10 bases between. This CDR3 region has 16 residues.

CDR3 in amino acids: CSASEGRNTGIHSPLHF. The DNA for the CDR3 is TGCAGTGCTAGTGAGGGGAGGAACACAGGGATTCATTCACCCCTCCACTTT. The chain joins TRBV20-1 to TRBJ1-6; weak D call: TRBD1 (6 bases). The CDR3 is 17 amino acids. V was trimmed by 3 bases and J by 8 bases, leaving 23 bases between them. Germline lookup yields CDR1 DFQATT and CDR2 SNEGSKA (reference sequence).

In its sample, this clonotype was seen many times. CDR3 loop: CASRSTGTGVYEQYF. Written as DNA, the CDR3 is TGTGCCAGCAGATCTACCGGGACAGGGGTCTACGAGCAGTACTTC. The chain joins TRBV6-2 or TRBV6-3 to TRBJ2-7; 10 bases map to TRBD1. V trimming: 6 bases; J trimming: 3 bases; junction bases outside the gene matches: 8. CDR1 and CDR2 from the germline V gene are MNHEY and SVGEGT. The CDR3 is 15 amino acids.

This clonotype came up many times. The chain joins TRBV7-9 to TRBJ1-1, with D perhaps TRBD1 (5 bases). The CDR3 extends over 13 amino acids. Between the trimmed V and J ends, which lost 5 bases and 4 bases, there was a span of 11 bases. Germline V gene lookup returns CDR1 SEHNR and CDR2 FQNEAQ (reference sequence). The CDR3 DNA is TGTGCCAGCAGCCGTGGGGGGGGCACTGAAGCTTTCTTT. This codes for CASSRGGGTEAFF.

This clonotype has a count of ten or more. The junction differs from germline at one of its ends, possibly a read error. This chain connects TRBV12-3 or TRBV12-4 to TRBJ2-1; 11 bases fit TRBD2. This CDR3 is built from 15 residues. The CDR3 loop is CASSIAGGPLYEQFF. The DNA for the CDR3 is TGTGCCAGCAGTATAGCGGGGGGGCCGTTGTATGAGCAGTTCTTC.

CDR3 sequence (DNA): TGTGCCAGCAGCCCGATACGGCAGATGAACTATGGCTACACCTTC. It yields the protein CASSPIRQMNYGYTF. The gene calls are TRBV11-2 and TRBJ1-2, with D hard to call. Germline values: CDR1 SGHAT, CDR2 FQNNGV. V lost 5 bases and J 2 bases, leaving 15 bases between the germline ends. The CDR3 consists of 15 residues.

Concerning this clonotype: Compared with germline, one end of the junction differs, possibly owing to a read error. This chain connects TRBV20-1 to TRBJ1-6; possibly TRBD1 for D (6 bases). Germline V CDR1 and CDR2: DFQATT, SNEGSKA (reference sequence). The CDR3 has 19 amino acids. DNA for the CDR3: TGCAGTGCTAGAGATGAGACAGGAGGAGTGGGTTACTATAATTCACCCATCCACTTT. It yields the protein CSARDETGGVGYYNSPIHF.

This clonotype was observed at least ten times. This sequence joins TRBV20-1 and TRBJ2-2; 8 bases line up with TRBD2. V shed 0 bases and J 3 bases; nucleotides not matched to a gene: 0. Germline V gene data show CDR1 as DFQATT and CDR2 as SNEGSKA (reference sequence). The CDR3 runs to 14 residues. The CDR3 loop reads CSARERGDTGELFF. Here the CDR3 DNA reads TGCAGTGCTAGAGAGCGGGGGGACACCGGGGAGCTGTTTTTT.

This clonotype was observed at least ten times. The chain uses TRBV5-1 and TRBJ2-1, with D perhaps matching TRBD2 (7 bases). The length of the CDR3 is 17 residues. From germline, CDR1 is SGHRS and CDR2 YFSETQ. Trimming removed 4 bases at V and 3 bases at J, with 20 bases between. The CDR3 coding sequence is TGCGCCAGCAGCCTCACGGGGGGCGGGGGTATCTACAATGAGCAGTTCTTC. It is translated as CASSLTGGGGIYNEQFF.

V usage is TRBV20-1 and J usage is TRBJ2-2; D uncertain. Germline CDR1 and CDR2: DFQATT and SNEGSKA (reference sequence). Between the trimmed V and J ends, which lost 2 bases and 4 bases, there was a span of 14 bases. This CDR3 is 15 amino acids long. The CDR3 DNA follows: TGCAGTGCTAGACAGGCAAAACGAGGCACCGGGGAGCTGTTTTTT. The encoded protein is CSARQAKRGTGELFF.

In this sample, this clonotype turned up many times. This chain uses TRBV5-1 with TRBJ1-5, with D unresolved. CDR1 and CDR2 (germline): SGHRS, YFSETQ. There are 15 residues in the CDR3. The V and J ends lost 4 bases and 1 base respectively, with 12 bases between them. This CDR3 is CASSRTARSNQPQHF. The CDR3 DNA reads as TGCGCCAGCAGCAGGACTGCGAGGAGCAATCAGCCCCAGCATTTT.

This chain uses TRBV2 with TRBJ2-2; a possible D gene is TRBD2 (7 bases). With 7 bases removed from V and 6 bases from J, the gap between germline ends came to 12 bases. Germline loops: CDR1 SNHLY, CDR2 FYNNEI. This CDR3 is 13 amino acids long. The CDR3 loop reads CASKRGGPGELFF. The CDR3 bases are TGTGCCAGCAAAAGGGGGGGCCCCGGGGAGCTGTTTTTT. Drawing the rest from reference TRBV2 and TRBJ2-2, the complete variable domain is EPEVTQTPSHQVTQMGQEVILRCVPISNHLYFYWYRQILGQKVEFLVSFYNNEISEKSEIFDDQFSVERPDGSNFTLKIRSTKLEDSAMYFCASKRGGPGELFFGEGSRLTVL.

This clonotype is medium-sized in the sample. The CDR3 nucleotides are TGCAGTGCTAGATTCGAAGCCAGGAGACGTGGCTACACCTTC. This codes for CSARFEARRRGYTF. The V call is TRBV20-1, the J call TRBJ1-2; D is uncertain. CDR3 length: 14 residues. From germline, CDR1 is DFQATT and CDR2 SNEGSKA (reference sequence). The germline V and J ends were trimmed by 2 bases and 7 bases, with 17 bases remaining between them.

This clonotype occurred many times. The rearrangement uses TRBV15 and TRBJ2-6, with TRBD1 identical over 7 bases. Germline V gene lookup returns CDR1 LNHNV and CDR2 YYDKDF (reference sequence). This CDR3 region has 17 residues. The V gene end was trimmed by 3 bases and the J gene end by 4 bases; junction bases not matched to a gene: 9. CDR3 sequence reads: CATSRLNRGTGANVLTF. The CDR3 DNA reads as TGTGCCACCAGCAGGTTGAACAGGGGAACCGGGGCCAACGTCCTGACTTTC. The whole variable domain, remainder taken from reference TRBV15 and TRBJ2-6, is DAMVIQNPRYQVTQFGKPVTLSCSQTLNHNVMYWYQQKSSQAPKLLFHYYDKDFNNEADTPDNFQSRRPNTSFCFLDIRSPGLGDTAMYLCATSRLNRGTGANVLTFGAGSRLTVL.

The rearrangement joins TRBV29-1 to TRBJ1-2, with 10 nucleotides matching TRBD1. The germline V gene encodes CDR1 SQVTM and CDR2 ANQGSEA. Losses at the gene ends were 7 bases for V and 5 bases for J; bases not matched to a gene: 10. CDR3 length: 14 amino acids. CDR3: CSASRDRGHYGYTF. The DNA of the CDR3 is TGCAGCGCATCCCGGGACAGGGGACATTATGGCTACACCTTC.

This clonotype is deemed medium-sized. CDR3 nucleotide sequence: TGTGCCAGCAGCTTAGATGATAAGGGCCTGAACACTGAAGCTTTCTTT. Residues: CASSLDDKGLNTEAFF. This rearrangement joins TRBV7-8 to TRBJ1-1; D unresolved. Deletions cut 1 base from V and 0 bases from J, with 12 bases between. From germline, CDR1 is SGHVS and CDR2 FQNEAQ. CDR3 length equals 16 residues. Filled out from reference TRBV7-8 and TRBJ1-1, the complete variable domain reads GAGVSQSPRYKVAKRGQDVALRCDPISGHVSLFWYQQALGQGPEFLTYFQNEAQLDKSGLPSDRFFAERPEGSVSTLKIQRTQQEDSAVYLCASSLDDKGLNTEAFFGQGTRLTVV.

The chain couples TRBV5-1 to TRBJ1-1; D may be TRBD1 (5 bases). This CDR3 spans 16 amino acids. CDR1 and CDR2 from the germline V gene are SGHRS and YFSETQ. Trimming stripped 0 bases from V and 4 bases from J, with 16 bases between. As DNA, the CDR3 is TGCGCCAGCAGCTTGGACTGGGGGGAGCCAGGCACTGAAGCTTTCTTT. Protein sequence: CASSLDWGEPGTEAFF.

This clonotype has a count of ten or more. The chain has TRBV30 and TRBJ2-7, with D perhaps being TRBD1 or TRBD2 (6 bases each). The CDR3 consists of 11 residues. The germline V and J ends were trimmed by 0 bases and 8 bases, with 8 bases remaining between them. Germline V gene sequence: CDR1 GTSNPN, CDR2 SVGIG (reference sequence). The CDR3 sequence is CAWSVGGKQYF. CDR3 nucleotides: TGTGCCTGGAGTGTAGGGGGGAAGCAGTACTTC.

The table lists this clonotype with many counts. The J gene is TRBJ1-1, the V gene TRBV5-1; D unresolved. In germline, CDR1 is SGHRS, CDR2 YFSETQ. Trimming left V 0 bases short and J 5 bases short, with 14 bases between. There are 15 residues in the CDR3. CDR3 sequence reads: CASSLGLGVDTEAFF. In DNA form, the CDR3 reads TGCGCCAGCAGCTTGGGACTCGGGGTAGATACTGAAGCTTTCTTT.

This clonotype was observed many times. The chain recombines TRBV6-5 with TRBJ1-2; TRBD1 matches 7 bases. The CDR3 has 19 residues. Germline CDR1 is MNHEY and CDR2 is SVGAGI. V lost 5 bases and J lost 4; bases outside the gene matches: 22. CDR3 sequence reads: CASSPSRHLSTGTFYGYTF. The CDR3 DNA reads TGTGCCAGCAGTCCATCTAGACACCTCTCGACAGGGACCTTCTATGGCTACACCTTC.

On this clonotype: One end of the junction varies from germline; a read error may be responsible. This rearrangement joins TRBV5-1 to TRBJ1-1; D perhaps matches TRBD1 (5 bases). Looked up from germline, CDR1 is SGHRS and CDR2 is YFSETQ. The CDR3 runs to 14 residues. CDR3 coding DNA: TGCGCCAGCAGCTTTCAGGGCCAGACGACTGAATCTTTCTTT. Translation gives CASSFQGQTTESFF.

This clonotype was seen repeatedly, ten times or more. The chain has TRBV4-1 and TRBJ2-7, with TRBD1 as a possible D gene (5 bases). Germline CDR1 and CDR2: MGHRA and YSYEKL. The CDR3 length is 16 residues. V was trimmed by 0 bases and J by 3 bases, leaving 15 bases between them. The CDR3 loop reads CASSQDLGASGYEQYF. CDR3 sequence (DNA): TGCGCCAGCAGCCAAGATCTTGGGGCGTCAGGCTACGAGCAGTACTTC.

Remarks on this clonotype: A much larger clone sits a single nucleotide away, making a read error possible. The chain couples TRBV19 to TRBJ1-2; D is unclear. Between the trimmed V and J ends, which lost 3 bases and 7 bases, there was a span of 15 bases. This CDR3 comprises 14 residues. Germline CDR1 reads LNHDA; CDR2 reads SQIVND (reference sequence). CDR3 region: CASSIGQWGGGYTF. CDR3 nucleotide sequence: TGTGCCAGTAGTATCGGCCAGTGGGGAGGTGGCTACACCTTC.

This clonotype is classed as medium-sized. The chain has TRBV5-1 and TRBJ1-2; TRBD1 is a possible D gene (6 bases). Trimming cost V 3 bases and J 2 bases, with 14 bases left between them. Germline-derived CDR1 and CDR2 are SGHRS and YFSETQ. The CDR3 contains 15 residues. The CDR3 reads CASSSGRGNNYGYTF. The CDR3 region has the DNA TGCGCCAGCAGCTCCGGCAGGGGTAACAACTATGGCTACACCTTC.